This TCR beta chain came from a study of OX40 agonist ivuxolimab in advanced cancers. On the study more broadly: The study treated patients with ivuxolimab, an agonistic anti-OX40 (CD134) antibody. Patients receiving dose escalation had hepatocellular carcinoma, melanoma, renal cell or head and neck cancer. At 0.01 to 10 mg/kg, ivuxolimab was administered intravenously to patients every 2 weeks.

This table comes from immunoSEQ multiplex PCR, and its TCRdb copy is limited to in-frame clones, with some not included. The data show about 64,000 clones, with around 90% seen just once and over 2.5% held by the top ten. The CDR3 spans 15 residues. Germline assignment: CDR1 MDHEN and CDR2 SYDVKM. V shed 5 bases, J shed 6 bases, and the junction held 5 bases outside the gene matches. General study results and limits: Low normalized T-cell clonal expansion was also seen in some nonresponders.

On this clone itself: No antigen is known for it.

The TCR was taken from an adult with an advanced solid tumor such as melanoma, head and neck, liver or kidney cancer. The genes are TRBV28 and TRBJ2-5; the match to TRBD2 covers 14 bases. The input for sequencing was CD4+ or CD8+ T cells sorted from blood, taken in a trial of the OX40 agonist ivuxolimab. DNA of the CDR3: TGTGCCAGCAGTCCGACTAGCGGGAGGGCCAAGACCCAGTACTTC. Encoded protein: CASSPTSGRAKTQYF.